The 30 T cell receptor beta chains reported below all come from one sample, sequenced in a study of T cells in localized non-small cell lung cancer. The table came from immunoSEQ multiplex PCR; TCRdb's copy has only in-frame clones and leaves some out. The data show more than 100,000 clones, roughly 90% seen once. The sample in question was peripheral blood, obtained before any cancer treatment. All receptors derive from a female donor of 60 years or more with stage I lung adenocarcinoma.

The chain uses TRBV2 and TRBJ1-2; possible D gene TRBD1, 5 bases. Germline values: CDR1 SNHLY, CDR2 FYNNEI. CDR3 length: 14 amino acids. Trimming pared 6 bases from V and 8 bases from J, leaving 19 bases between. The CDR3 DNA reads TGTGCCAGCAGCCCCCGGGCCAGGGTCGAAGGCTACACCTTC. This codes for CASSPRARVEGYTF.

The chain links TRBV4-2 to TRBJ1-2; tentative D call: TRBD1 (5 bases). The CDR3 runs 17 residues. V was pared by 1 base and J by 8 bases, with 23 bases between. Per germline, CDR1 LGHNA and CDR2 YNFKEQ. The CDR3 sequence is CASSQVGSGRQLRGYTF. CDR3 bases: TGTGCCAGCAGCCAAGTCGGGTCAGGGAGGCAGCTGAGAGGCTACACCTTC.

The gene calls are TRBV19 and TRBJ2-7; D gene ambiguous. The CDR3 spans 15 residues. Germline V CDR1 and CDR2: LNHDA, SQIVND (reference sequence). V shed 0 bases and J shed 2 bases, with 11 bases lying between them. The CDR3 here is CASSIEGRSTYEQYF. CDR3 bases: TGTGCCAGTAGTATAGAGGGCAGAAGTACCTACGAGCAGTACTTC.

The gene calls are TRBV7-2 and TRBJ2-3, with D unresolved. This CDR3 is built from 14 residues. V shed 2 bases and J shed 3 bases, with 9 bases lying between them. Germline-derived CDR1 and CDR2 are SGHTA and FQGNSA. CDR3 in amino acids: CASSLNAWTDTQYF. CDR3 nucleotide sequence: TGTGCCAGCAGCTTAAACGCCTGGACAGATACGCAGTATTTT.

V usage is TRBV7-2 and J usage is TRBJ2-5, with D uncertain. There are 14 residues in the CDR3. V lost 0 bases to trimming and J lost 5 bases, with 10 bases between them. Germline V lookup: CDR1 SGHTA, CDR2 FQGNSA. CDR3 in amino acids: CASSLAGLGETQYF. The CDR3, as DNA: TGTGCCAGCAGCTTAGCAGGGCTTGGGGAGACCCAGTACTTC. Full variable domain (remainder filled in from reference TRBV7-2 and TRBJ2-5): GAGVSQSPSNKVTEKGKDVELRCDPISGHTALYWYRQSLGQGLEFLIYFQGNSAPDKSGLPSDRFSAERTGGSVSTLTIQRTQQEDSAVYLCASSLAGLGETQYFGPGTRLLVL.

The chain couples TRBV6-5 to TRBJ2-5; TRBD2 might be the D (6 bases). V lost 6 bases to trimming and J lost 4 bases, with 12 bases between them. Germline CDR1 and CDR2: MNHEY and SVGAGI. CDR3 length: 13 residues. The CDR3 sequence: CASSRGGRETQYF. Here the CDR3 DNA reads TGTGCCAGCAGCCGGGGAGGCAGAGAGACCCAGTACTTC.

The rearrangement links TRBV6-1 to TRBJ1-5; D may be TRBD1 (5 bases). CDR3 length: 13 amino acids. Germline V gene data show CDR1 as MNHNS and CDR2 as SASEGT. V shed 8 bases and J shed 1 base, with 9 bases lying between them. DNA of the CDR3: TGTGCCAGCTTTCCAGGGAGCAATCAGCCCCAGCATTTT. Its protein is CASFPGSNQPQHF.

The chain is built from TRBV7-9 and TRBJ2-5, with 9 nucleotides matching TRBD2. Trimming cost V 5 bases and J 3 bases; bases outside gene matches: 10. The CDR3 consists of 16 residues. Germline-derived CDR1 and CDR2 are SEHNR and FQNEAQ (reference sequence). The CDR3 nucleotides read TGTGCCAGCAGCCCCCCAGTAGCGGGAGTTAAAGAGACCCAGTACTTC. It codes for CASSPPVAGVKETQYF. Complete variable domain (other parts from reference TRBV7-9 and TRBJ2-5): DTGVSQNPRHKITKRGQNVTFRCDPISEHNRLYWYRQTLGQGPEFLTYFQNEAQLEKSRLLSDRFSAERPKGSFSTLEIQRTEQGDSAMYLCASSPPVAGVKETQYFGPGTRLLVL.

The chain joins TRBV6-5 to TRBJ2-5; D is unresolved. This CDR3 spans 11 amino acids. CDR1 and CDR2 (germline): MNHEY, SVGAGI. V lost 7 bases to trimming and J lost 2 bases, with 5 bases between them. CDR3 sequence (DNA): TGTGCCAGCAAACGTCAAGAGACCCAGTACTTC. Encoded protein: CASKRQETQYF.

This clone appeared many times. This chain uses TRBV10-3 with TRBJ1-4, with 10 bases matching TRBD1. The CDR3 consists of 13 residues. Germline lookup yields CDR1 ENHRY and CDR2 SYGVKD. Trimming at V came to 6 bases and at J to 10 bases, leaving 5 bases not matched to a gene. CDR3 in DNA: TGTGCCATCAGCGACAGGGGGCACGGAAAACTGTTTTTT. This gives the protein CAISDRGHGKLFF.

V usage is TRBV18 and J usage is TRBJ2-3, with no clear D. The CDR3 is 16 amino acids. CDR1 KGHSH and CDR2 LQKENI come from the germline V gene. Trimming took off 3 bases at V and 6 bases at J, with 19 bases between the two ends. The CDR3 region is CASSPRQLPIGDTQYF. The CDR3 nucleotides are TGTGCCAGCTCACCTAGGCAGCTTCCGATCGGGGATACGCAGTATTTT.

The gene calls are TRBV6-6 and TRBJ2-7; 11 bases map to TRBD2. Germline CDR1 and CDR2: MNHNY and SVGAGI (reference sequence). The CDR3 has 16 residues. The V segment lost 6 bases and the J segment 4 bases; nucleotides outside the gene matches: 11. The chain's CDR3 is CASRTLAGGNWYEQYF. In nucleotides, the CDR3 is TGTGCCAGCAGAACCCTAGCGGGAGGCAACTGGTACGAGCAGTACTTC.

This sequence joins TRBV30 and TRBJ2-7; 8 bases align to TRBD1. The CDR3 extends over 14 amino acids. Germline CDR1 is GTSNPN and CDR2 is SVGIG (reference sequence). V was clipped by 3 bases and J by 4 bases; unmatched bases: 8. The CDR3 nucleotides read TGTGCCTGGAGACGGGACAGGACCTCTTACGAGCAGTACTTC. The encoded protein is CAWRRDRTSYEQYF.

The CDR3 region is CASSFNEKLFF. The DNA of the CDR3 is TGTGCCAGCAGTTTCAACGAAAAACTGTTTTTT. The chain has TRBV28 and TRBJ1-4; no reliable D call. CDR1 and CDR2 (germline): MDHEN, SYDVKM. V was shortened by 3 bases and J by 8 bases, with 4 bases between the two germline ends. The CDR3 has 11 amino acids.

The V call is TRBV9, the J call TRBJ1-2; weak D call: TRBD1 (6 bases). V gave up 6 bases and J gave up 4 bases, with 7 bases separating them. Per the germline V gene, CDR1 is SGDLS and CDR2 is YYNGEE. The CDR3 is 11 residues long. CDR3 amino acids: CASTRGYGYTF. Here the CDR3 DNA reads TGTGCCAGCACCAGGGGCTATGGCTACACCTTC. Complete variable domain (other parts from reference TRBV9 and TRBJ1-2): DSGVTQTPKHLITATGQRVTLRCSPRSGDLSVYWYQQSLDQGLQFLIQYYNGEERAKGNILERFSAQQFPDLHSELNLSSLELGDSALYFCASTRGYGYTFGSGTRLTVV.

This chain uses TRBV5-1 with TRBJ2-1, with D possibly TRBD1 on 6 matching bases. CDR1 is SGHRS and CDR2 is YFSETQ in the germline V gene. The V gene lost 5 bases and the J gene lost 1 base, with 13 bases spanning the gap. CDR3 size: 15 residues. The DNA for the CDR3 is TGCGCCAGCAGTCCCGGGACATCTTCCTACAATGAGCAGTTCTTC. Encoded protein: CASSPGTSSYNEQFF.

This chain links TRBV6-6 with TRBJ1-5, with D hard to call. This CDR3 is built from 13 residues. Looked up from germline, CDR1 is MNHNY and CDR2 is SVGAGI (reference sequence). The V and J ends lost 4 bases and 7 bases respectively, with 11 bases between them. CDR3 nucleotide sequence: TGTGCCAGCAGTTCCCAGGACCAGCAGCCCCAGCATTTT. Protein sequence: CASSSQDQQPQHF.

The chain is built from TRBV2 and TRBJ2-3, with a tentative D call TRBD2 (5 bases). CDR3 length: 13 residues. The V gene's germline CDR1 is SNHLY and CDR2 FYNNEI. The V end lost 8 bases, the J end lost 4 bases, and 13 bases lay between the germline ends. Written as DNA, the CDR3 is TGTGCCAGCGGGGAGATGCAGGCAGATACGCAGTATTTT. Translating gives CASGEMQADTQYF.

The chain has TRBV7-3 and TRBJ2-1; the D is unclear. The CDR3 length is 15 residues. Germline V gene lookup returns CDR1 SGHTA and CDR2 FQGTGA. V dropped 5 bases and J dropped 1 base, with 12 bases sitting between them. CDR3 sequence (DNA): TGTGCCAGCAGCCCGGACCAAACTTCCTACAATGAGCAGTTCTTC. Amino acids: CASSPDQTSYNEQFF.

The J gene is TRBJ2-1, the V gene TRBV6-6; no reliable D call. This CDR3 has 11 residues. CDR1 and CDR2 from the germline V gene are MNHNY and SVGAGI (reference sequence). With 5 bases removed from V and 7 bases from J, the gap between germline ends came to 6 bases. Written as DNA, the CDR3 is TGTGCCAGCAGTATCTTGAATGAGCAGTTCTTC. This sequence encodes CASSILNEQFF.

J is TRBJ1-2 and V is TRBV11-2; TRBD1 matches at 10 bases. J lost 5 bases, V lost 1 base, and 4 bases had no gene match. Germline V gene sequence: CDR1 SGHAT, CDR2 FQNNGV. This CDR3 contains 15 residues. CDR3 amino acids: CASSLVGTGVYGYTF. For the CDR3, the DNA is TGTGCCAGCAGCTTAGTGGGGACAGGGGTATATGGCTACACCTTC.

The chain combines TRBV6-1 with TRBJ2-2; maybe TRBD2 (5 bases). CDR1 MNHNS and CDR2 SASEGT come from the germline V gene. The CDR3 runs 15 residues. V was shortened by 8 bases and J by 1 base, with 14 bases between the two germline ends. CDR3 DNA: TGTGCCAGCCTAAAGGGAGAACAGAACACCGGGGAGCTGTTTTTT. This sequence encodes CASLKGEQNTGELFF.

In DNA form, the CDR3 reads TGTGCCAGCAGTGAGGCGCTAGGGGAGACCCAGTACTTC. It yields the protein CASSEALGETQYF. The V gene is TRBV2, the J gene TRBJ2-5; D gene ambiguous. V gave up 3 bases and J gave up 5 bases, with 10 bases separating them. Germline CDR1 reads SNHLY; CDR2 reads FYNNEI. This CDR3 region has 13 residues.

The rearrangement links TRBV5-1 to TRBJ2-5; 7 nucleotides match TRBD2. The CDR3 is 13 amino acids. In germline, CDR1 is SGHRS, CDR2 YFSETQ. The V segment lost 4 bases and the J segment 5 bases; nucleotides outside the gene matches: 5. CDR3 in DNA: TGCGCCAGCAGCCCTGGACTAGTGGAGACCCAGTACTTC. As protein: CASSPGLVETQYF.

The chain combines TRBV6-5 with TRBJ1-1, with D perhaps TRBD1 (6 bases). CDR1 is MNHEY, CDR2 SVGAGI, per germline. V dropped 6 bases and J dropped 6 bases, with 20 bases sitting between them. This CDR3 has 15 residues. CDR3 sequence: CASSRLGDMAPEAFF. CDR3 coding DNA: TGTGCCAGCAGCCGGCTTGGGGACATGGCCCCTGAAGCTTTCTTT.

The CDR3 DNA reads as TGCGCCAGCAGCCAAGTTCCCGACAGGGGGGAAATATTCGGCGGCTACACCTTC. Translated, it gives CASSQVPDRGEIFGGYTF. The V call is TRBV4-1, the J call TRBJ1-2; TRBD1 matches at 9 bases. The V and J ends lost 1 base and 8 bases, in that order; junction bases with no gene match: 17. This CDR3 is 18 amino acids long. Germline CDR1 MGHRA, CDR2 YSYEKL.

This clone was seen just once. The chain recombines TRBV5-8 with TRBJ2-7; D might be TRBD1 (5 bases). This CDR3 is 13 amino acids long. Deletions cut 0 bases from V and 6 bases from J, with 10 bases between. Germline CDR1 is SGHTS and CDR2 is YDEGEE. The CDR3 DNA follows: TGTGCCAGCAGCTTGGTTCAGGGAAGCGAGCAGTACTTC. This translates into CASSLVQGSEQYF.

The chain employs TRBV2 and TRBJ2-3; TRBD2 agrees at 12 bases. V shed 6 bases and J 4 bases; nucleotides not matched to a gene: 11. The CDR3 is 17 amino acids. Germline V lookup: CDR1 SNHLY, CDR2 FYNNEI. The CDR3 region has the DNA TGTGCCAGCAGGGTACGCGGGACTAGCGGGCGGTCAGATACGCAGTATTTT. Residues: CASRVRGTSGRSDTQYF.

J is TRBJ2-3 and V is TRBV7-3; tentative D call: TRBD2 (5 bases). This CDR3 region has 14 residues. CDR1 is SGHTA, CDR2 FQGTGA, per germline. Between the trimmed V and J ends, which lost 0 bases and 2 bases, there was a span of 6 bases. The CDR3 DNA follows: TGTGCCAGCAGCTTAACCCGGGACACAGATACGCAGTATTTT. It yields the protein CASSLTRDTDTQYF.

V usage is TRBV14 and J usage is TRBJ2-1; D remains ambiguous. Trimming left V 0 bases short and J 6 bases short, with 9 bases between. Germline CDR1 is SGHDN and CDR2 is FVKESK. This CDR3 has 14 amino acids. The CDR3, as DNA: TGTGCCAGCAGCCAAGATTGGCCTATCAATGAGCAGTTCTTC. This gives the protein CASSQDWPINEQFF.